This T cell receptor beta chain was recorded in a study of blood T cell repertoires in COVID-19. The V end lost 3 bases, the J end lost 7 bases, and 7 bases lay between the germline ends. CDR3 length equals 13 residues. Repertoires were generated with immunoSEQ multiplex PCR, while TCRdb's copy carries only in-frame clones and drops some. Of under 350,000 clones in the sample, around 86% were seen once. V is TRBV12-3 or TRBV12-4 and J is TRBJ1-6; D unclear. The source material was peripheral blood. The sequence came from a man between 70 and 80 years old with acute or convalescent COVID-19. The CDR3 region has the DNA TGTGCCAGCAGTTTTGAGGGAAATTCACCCCTCCACTTT. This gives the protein CASSFEGNSPLHF.